What follows are 26 T cell receptor beta chains derived from one specimen sequenced in a study of cytomegalovirus exposure and HLA in healthy donors. 60 Vbeta and 13 Jbeta primers were used in PCR. The method was immunoSEQ multiplex PCR; TCRdb's version includes in-frame clones alone and lacks a portion of them. The profile shows about 200,000 clones, more than 60% of them singletons. Sequenced input: PBMCs. These receptors were collected from a man aged 35-49 years in good health and CMV-seronegative.

The chain joins TRBV29-1 to TRBJ2-1; tentatively, D is TRBD1 (6 bases). Trimming left V 6 bases short and J 9 bases short, with 24 bases between. The CDR3 spans 15 residues. From germline, CDR1 is SQVTM and CDR2 ANQGSEA. Written as DNA, the CDR3 is TGCAGCGTCGCGTCCGGGACACCAAGGGGTCGTGAGCAGTTCTTC. Amino acid sequence: CSVASGTPRGREQFF.

The chain couples TRBV29-1 to TRBJ1-2; D is ambiguous. CDR1 and CDR2 (germline): SQVTM, ANQGSEA. CDR3 length: 12 amino acids. V was pared by 2 bases and J by 2 bases, with 6 bases between. CDR3 region: CSVESANYGYTF. CDR3 nucleotides: TGCAGCGTTGAATCAGCGAACTATGGCTACACCTTC.

This clone was counted once. This sequence joins TRBV6-5 and TRBJ2-1; 11 bases match TRBD2. CDR1 and CDR2 (germline): MNHEY, SVGAGI. This CDR3 has 15 residues. V lost 6 bases and J lost 8; bases outside the gene matches: 9. In DNA form, the CDR3 reads TGTGCCAGCAGCCCGATAGCGGGGGGGCCCTATGAGCAGTTCTTC. Translation gives CASSPIAGGPYEQFF.

The chain has TRBV2 and TRBJ2-1; the D is unclear. CDR1 and CDR2 from the germline V gene are SNHLY and FYNNEI. V lost 7 bases, J lost 3 bases, and 4 bases lay in between. The CDR3 totals 11 residues. The DNA of the CDR3 is TGTGCCAGCAACTTCTACAATGAGCAGTTCTTC. Its protein product is CASNFYNEQFF.

The chain uses TRBV4-2 and TRBJ1-5; maybe TRBD1 (5 bases). This CDR3 has 16 residues. V dropped 2 bases and J dropped 0 bases, with 11 bases sitting between them. CDR1 is LGHNA and CDR2 is YNFKEQ in the germline V gene. For the CDR3, the DNA is TGTGCCAGCAGCCAATCTGACAGTTATAGCAATCAGCCCCAGCATTTT. It is translated as CASSQSDSYSNQPQHF.

Remarks on this clone: This sample also contains other DNA sequences that code for the same CDR3. The V call is TRBV28, the J call TRBJ2-3; TRBD2 aligns across 10 bases. The CDR3 length is 16 residues. CDR1 is MDHEN, CDR2 SYDVKM, per germline. Unmatched junction bases numbered 5, after V lost 5 bases and J lost 0 bases. The CDR3 nucleotides are TGTGCCAGCAGTCTCGGACTAGCGGTTAGCACAGATACGCAGTATTTT. Its translation: CASSLGLAVSTDTQYF.

V is TRBV9 and J is TRBJ2-1; a weak D match, TRBD2 (5 bases). CDR3 length: 16 amino acids. Trimming removed 1 base at V and 0 bases at J, with 11 bases between. Germline lookup yields CDR1 SGDLS and CDR2 YYNGEE. CDR3: CASSVRGLLSYNEQFF. The DNA for the CDR3 is TGTGCCAGCAGCGTAAGAGGGCTCCTCTCCTACAATGAGCAGTTCTTC.

This clone was picked up a small number of times. V gene TRBV9 combines with J gene TRBJ1-4, with 7 bases matching TRBD1. The CDR3 consists of 15 residues. V was pared by 0 bases and J by 5 bases, with 4 bases of the junction left unmatched. CDR1 and CDR2 (germline): SGDLS, YYNGEE. The CDR3 protein is CASSVGPTGNEKLFF. CDR3 bases: TGTGCCAGCAGCGTAGGGCCGACAGGGAATGAAAAACTGTTTTTT.

The sample holds one count of this clone. The chain joins TRBV7-9 to TRBJ2-1; D is undetermined. CDR3 size: 13 residues. The germline V gene has CDR1 SEHNR and CDR2 FQNEAQ (reference sequence). V was cut by 7 bases and J by 0 bases, with 7 bases left in between. The CDR3 region is CASTRSSYNEQFF. In DNA form, the CDR3 reads TGTGCCAGCACTAGGAGCTCCTACAATGAGCAGTTCTTC.

This clone was detected only once. The V gene is TRBV5-6, the J gene TRBJ1-5; TRBD1 aligns across 9 bases. Germline V gene sequence: CDR1 SGHDT, CDR2 YYEEEE. With 4 bases clipped from V and 6 bases from J, the junction kept 5 bases outside the gene matches. This CDR3 spans 14 amino acids. In nucleotides, the CDR3 is TGTGCCAGCAGCATGAAGACAGGGGGTCAGCCCCAGCATTTT. It is translated as CASSMKTGGQPQHF.

The V and J genes are TRBV29-1 and TRBJ1-1, with D perhaps TRBD1 (6 bases). CDR1 is SQVTM, CDR2 ANQGSEA, per germline. The CDR3 extends over 12 amino acids. Trimming removed 1 base at V and 10 bases at J, with 13 bases between. In DNA form, the CDR3 reads TGCAGCGTTGAAGGTATCGGGACACGAGCTTTCTTT. Its protein product is CSVEGIGTRAFF.

The V and J genes are TRBV27 and TRBJ1-1; D is unresolved. The CDR3 sequence is 14 residues long. Trimming took 8 bases from V and 1 from J, leaving 14 bases between them. Germline loops: CDR1 MNHEY, CDR2 SMNVEV (reference sequence). CDR3 residues: CASASPGTNTEAFF. The DNA for the CDR3 is TGTGCCAGCGCCTCACCGGGAACGAACACTGAAGCTTTCTTT.

V usage is TRBV7-6 and J usage is TRBJ1-1; no firm D call. Germline CDR1 and CDR2: SGHVS and FNYEAQ. CDR3 size: 18 residues. V lost 2 bases to trimming and J lost 0 bases, with 19 bases between them. CDR3 region: CASSLSPVLNSMNTEAFF. CDR3 nucleotides: TGTGCCAGCAGCTTAAGTCCGGTCCTAAACTCAATGAACACTGAAGCTTTCTTT.

This chain uses TRBV27 with TRBJ1-1; the D gene is possibly TRBD1 (6 bases). V was cut by 2 bases and J by 1 base, with 8 bases left in between. Germline V CDR1 and CDR2: MNHEY, SMNVEV (reference sequence). The CDR3 consists of 14 residues. The CDR3 sequence: CASSLAGANTEAFF. CDR3 DNA: TGTGCCAGCAGTTTAGCAGGGGCGAACACTGAAGCTTTCTTT.

The chain links TRBV11-2 to TRBJ2-1; TRBD1 might be the D (5 bases). The CDR3 is 16 amino acids. Germline values: CDR1 SGHAT, CDR2 FQNNGV. V dropped 0 bases and J dropped 9 bases, with 18 bases sitting between them. CDR3: CASSLDHRQGLSEQFF. The CDR3 DNA reads as TGTGCCAGCAGCTTAGATCATCGGCAGGGTTTAAGTGAGCAGTTCTTC.

J is TRBJ2-1 and V is TRBV6-6; D gene uncertain. Germline V gives CDR1 MNHNY, CDR2 SVGAGI (reference sequence). The CDR3 is 13 residues long. Trimming removed 4 bases from V and 8 bases from J, with 12 bases in between. DNA of the CDR3: TGTGCCAGCAGTTCGACGGCAGACTATGAGCAGTTCTTC. This translates into CASSSTADYEQFF.

To note about this clone: The same CDR3 also results from other DNA sequences found in this sample. The chain has TRBV9 and TRBJ1-4, with no clear D. Trimming shortened V by 0 bases and J by 6 bases, and 18 bases separated the two germline ends. Germline CDR1 and CDR2: SGDLS and YYNGEE. The length of the CDR3 is 17 residues. CDR3: CASSVDAGSRRYEKLFF. Here the CDR3 DNA reads TGTGCCAGCAGCGTAGATGCGGGGTCAAGGCGATATGAAAAACTGTTTTTT.

The J gene is TRBJ2-1, the V gene TRBV9; maybe TRBD1 (6 bases). V lost 0 bases and J 9 bases, leaving 19 bases between the germline ends. Germline CDR1 and CDR2: SGDLS and YYNGEE. The CDR3 extends over 16 amino acids. CDR3 protein: CASSVEPTPQGSEQFF. The DNA of the CDR3 is TGTGCCAGCAGCGTAGAACCCACTCCCCAGGGGAGTGAGCAGTTCTTC.

The chain is built from TRBV5-1 and TRBJ2-5; TRBD2 matches at 8 bases. J lost 5 bases, V lost 2 bases, and 5 bases had no gene match. CDR1 SGHRS and CDR2 YFSETQ come from the germline V gene. The CDR3 runs 14 residues. CDR3 sequence: CASSFSGAGETQYF. DNA for the CDR3: TGCGCCAGCAGCTTTAGCGGGGCTGGGGAGACCCAGTACTTC.

This chain joins TRBV30 and TRBJ2-7, with a tentative D call TRBD2 (5 bases). The V gene lost 2 bases and the J gene lost 3 bases, with 5 bases spanning the gap. This CDR3 contains 11 residues. Germline V gene sequence: CDR1 GTSNPN, CDR2 SVGIG (reference sequence). This chain's CDR3 is CAWSRDYEQYF. Written as DNA, the CDR3 is TGTGCCTGGAGTCGGGACTACGAGCAGTACTTC.

The gene calls are TRBV4-1 and TRBJ1-1, with D uncertain. Germline assignment: CDR1 MGHRA and CDR2 YSYEKL. This CDR3 spans 15 amino acids. The V and J ends lost 4 bases and 1 base respectively, with 13 bases between them. The CDR3, as DNA: TGCGCCAGCAGCCGTTACTATCCGGGGAACACTGAAGCTTTCTTT. Protein product: CASSRYYPGNTEAFF.

About this clone itself: The junction departs from germline at one end; a sequencing error may be responsible. The chain joins TRBV27 to TRBJ1-2; D is perhaps TRBD1 (5 bases). The length of the CDR3 is 16 residues. CDR1 and CDR2 from the germline V gene are MNHEY and SMNVEV (reference sequence). In nucleotides, the CDR3 is TGTGCCAGCAGTGAGAAAAGGGACGGGACTCCCTATCGCTACACCTTC. It encodes CASSEKRDGTPYRYTF.

This chain uses TRBV9 with TRBJ1-4; D gene unclear. Trimming stripped 6 bases from V and 8 bases from J, with 14 bases between. The length of the CDR3 is 13 residues. Germline V gene sequence: CDR1 SGDLS, CDR2 YYNGEE. The CDR3 coding sequence is TGTGCCAGCAAACCGTTAGGAGGAGAAAAACTGTTTTTT. It is translated as CASKPLGGEKLFF. The complete variable domain, with remaining parts taken from reference TRBV9 and TRBJ1-4, reads DSGVTQTPKHLITATGQRVTLRCSPRSGDLSVYWYQQSLDQGLQFLIQYYNGEERAKGNILERFSAQQFPDLHSELNLSSLELGDSALYFCASKPLGGEKLFFGSGTQLSVL.

This chain links TRBV4-1 with TRBJ2-1, with D perhaps matching TRBD2 (5 bases). V gave up 4 bases and J gave up 7 bases, with 20 bases separating them. Looked up from germline, CDR1 is MGHRA and CDR2 is YSYEKL. The CDR3 loop spans 16 amino acids. The CDR3: CASSRTLATRENEQFF. In nucleotides, the CDR3 is TGCGCCAGCAGCCGCACACTCGCCACAAGGGAGAATGAGCAGTTCTTC.

J is TRBJ1-2 and V is TRBV2; D is possibly TRBD1 (5 bases). Germline loops: CDR1 SNHLY, CDR2 FYNNEI. CDR3 length equals 13 residues. V shed 6 bases and J shed 3 bases, with 11 bases lying between them. CDR3 nucleotide sequence: TGTGCCAGCAGAGGCAGGGCCGACTATGGCTACACCTTC. This encodes CASRGRADYGYTF.

The chain employs TRBV5-1 and TRBJ2-7; 7 bases fit TRBD2. V was pared by 2 bases and J by 5 bases, with 10 bases of the junction left unmatched. From germline, CDR1 is SGHRS and CDR2 YFSETQ. This CDR3 has 15 amino acids. DNA of the CDR3: TGCGCCAGCAGCTTCGGGGGAGGGAGTTGGGACGAGCAGTACTTC. Its translation: CASSFGGGSWDEQYF. Full variable domain (remainder filled in from reference TRBV5-1 and TRBJ2-7): KAGVTQTPRYLIKTRGQQVTLSCSPISGHRSVSWYQQTPGQGLQFLFEYFSETQRNKGNFPGRFSGRQFSNSRSEMNVSTLELGDSALYLCASSFGGGSWDEQYFGPGTRLTVT.